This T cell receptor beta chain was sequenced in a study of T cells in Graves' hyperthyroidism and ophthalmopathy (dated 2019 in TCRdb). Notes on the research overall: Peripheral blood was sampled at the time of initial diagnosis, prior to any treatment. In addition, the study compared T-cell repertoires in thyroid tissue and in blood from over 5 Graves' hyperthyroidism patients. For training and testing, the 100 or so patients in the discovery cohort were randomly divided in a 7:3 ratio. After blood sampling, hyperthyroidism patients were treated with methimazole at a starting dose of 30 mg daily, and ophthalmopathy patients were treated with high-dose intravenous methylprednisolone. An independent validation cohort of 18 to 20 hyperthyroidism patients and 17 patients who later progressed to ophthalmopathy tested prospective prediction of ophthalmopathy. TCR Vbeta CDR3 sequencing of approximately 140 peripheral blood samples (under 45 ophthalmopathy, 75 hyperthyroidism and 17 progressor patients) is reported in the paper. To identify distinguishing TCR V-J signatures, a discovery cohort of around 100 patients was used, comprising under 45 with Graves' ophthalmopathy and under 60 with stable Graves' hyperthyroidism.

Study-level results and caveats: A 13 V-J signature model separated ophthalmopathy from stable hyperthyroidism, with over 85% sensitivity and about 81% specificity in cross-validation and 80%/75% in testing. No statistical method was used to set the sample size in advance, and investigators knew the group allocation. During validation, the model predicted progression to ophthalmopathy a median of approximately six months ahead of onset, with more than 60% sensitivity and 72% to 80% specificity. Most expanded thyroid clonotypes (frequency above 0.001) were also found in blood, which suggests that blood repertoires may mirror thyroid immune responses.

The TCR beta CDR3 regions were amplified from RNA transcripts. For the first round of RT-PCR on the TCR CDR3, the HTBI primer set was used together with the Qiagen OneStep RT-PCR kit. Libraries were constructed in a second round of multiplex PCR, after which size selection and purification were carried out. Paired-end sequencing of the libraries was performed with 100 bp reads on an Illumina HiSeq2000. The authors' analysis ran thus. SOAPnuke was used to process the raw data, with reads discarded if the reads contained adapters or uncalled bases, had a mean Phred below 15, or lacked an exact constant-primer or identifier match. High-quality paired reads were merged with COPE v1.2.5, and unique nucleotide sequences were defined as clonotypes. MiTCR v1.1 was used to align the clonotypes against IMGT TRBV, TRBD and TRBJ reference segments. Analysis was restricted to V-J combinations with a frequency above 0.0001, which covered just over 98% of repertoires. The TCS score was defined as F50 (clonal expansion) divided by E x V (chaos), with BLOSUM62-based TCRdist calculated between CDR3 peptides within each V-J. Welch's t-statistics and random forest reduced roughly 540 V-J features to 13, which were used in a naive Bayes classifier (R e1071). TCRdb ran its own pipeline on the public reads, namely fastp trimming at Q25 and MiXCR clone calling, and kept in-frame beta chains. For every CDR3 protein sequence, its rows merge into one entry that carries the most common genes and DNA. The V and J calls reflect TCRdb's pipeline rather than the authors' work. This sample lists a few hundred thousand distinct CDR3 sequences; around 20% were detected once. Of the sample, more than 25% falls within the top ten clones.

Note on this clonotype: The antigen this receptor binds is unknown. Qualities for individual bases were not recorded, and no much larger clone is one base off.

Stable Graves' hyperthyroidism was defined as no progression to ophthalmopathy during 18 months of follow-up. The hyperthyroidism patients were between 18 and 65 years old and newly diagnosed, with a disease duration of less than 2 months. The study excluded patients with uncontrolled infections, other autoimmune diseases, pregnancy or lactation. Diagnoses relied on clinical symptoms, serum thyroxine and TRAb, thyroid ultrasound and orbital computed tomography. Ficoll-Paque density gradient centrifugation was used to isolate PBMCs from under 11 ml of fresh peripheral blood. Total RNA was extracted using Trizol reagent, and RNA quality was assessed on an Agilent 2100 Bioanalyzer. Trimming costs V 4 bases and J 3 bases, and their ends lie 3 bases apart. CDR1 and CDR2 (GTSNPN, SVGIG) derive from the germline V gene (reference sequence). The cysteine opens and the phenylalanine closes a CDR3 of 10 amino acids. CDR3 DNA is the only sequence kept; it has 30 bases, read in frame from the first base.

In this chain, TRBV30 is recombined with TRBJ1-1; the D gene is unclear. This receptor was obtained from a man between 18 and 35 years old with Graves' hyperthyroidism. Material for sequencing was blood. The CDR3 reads CAWKYTEAFF. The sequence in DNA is TGTGCCTGGAAGTACACTGAAGCTTTCTTT.